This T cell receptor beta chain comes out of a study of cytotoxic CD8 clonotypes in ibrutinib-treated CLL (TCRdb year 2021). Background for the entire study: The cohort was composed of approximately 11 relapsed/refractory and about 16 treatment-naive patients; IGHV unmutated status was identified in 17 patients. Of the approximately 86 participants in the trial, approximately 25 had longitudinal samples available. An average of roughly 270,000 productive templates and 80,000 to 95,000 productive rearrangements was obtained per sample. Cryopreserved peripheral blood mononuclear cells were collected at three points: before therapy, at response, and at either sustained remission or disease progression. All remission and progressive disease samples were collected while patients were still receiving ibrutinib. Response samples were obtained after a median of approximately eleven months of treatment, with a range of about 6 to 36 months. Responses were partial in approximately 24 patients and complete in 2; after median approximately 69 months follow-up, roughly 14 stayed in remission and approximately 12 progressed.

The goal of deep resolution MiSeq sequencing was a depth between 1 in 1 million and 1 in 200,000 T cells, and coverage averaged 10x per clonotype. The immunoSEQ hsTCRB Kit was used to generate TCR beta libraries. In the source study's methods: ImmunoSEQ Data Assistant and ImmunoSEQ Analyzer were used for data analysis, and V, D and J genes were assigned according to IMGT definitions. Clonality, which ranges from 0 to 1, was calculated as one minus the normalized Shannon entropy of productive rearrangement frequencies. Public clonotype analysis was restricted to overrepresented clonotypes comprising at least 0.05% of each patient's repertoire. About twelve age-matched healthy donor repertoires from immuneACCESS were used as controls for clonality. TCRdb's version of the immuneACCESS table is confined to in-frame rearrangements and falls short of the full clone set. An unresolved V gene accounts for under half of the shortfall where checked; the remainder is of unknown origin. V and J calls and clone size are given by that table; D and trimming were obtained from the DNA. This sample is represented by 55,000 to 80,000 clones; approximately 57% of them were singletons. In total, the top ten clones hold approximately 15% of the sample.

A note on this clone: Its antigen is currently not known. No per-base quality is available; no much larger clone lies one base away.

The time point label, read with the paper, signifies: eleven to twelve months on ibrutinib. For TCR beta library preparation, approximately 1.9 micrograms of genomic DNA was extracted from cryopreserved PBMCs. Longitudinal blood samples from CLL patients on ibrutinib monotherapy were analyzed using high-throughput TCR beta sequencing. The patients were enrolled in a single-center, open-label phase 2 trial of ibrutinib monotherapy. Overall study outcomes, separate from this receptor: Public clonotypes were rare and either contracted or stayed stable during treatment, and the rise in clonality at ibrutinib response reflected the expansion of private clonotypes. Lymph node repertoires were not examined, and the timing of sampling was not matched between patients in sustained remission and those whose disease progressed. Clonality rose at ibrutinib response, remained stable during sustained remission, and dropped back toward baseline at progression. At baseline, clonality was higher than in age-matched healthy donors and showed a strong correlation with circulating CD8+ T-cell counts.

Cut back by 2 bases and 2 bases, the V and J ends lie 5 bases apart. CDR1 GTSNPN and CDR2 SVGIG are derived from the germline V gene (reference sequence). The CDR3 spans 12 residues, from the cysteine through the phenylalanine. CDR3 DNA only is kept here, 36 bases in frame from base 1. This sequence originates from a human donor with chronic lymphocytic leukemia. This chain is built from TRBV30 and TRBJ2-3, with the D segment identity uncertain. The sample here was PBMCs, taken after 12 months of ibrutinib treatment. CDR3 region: CAWSTDTDTQYF. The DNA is TGTGCCTGGAGTACAGACACAGATACGCAGTATTTT.